These 18 T cell receptor beta chains share one sample of origin, sequenced in a study of shared clonotypes between healthy human individuals. Generated by immunoSEQ multiplex PCR, the TCRdb table keeps only in-frame clones and is missing some. The table records some 2.4 million clones, 90% to 95% of them present only once. Sequencing used naive CD4+ T cells from PBMCs. Subset defined: CD45RA+ positively selected. The receptors originated from a man between 18 and 35 years old in good health. Some clones in this sample may be carry-over from other donors' samples.

This clone was observed once. The rearrangement uses TRBV7-9 and TRBJ1-3; tentative D call: TRBD1 (5 bases). The CDR3 consists of 14 residues. V gave up 5 bases and J gave up 3 bases, with 11 bases separating them. From germline, CDR1 is SEHNR and CDR2 FQNEAQ (reference sequence). The CDR3 spells CASSVRDLGNTIYF. The CDR3 nucleotides are TGTGCCAGCAGCGTTAGGGACCTTGGAAACACCATATATTTT. Variable domain in full (rest from reference TRBV7-9 and TRBJ1-3): DTGVSQNPRHKITKRGQNVTFRCDPISEHNRLYWYRQTLGQGPEFLTYFQNEAQLEKSRLLSDRFSAERPKGSFSTLEIQRTEQGDSAMYLCASSVRDLGNTIYFGEGSWLTVV.

The rearrangement joins TRBV9 to TRBJ2-1; D gene ambiguous. Germline assignment: CDR1 SGDLS and CDR2 YYNGEE. This CDR3 spans 11 amino acids. V gave up 4 bases and J gave up 5 bases, with 4 bases separating them. The chain's CDR3 is CASSLDNEQFF. CDR3 coding DNA: TGTGCCAGCAGCCTTGACAATGAGCAGTTCTTC. Supplemented by reference TRBV9 and TRBJ2-1, the full variable domain reads DSGVTQTPKHLITATGQRVTLRCSPRSGDLSVYWYQQSLDQGLQFLIQYYNGEERAKGNILERFSAQQFPDLHSELNLSSLELGDSALYFCASSLDNEQFFGPGTRLTVL.

The genes are TRBV5-1 and TRBJ1-1; D is perhaps TRBD1 (6 bases). This CDR3 has 15 amino acids. Germline-derived CDR1 and CDR2 are SGHRS and YFSETQ. Trimming cost V 3 bases and J 4 bases, with 16 bases left between them. The CDR3 protein is CASSSALGARTEAFF. Here the CDR3 DNA reads TGCGCCAGCAGCTCTGCGTTGGGGGCGCGCACTGAAGCTTTCTTT.

The chain couples TRBV27 to TRBJ1-2, with a weak D call TRBD1 (5 bases). Germline V gives CDR1 MNHEY, CDR2 SMNVEV (reference sequence). V lost 6 bases and J lost 4, with 15 bases in between. The CDR3 spans 14 residues. The CDR3 DNA follows: TGTGCCAGCAGGACGAGGGGAGCGAGCTATGGCTACACCTTC. Translation: CASRTRGASYGYTF.

The CDR3: CASSLAGRLEQFF. Written as DNA, the CDR3 is TGTGCCAGCAGTCTAGCGGGGCGGCTTGAGCAGTTCTTC. This chain uses TRBV7-2 with TRBJ2-1; 9 bases fit TRBD2. J gave up 9 bases and V 6 bases, and 6 bases lay outside the gene matches. Germline lookup yields CDR1 SGHTA and CDR2 FQGNSA. The CDR3 runs 13 residues.

The J gene is TRBJ2-7, the V gene TRBV5-6, with 9 bases aligning to TRBD1. The CDR3 covers 13 residues. V was pared by 5 bases and J by 5 bases, with 5 bases of the junction left unmatched. The germline V gene has CDR1 SGHDT and CDR2 YYEEEE. CDR3: CASRGDRENEQYF. Here the CDR3 DNA reads TGTGCCAGCAGGGGGGACAGGGAAAACGAGCAGTACTTC.

The rearrangement links TRBV2 to TRBJ1-2, with no clear D. CDR3 size: 14 residues. Germline loops: CDR1 SNHLY, CDR2 FYNNEI. V shed 6 bases and J shed 1 base, with 12 bases lying between them. The DNA for the CDR3 is TGTGCCAGCAGAACTCTTGGACTTAACTATGGCTACACCTTC. Translation gives CASRTLGLNYGYTF. The full variable domain, its missing parts supplied by reference TRBV2 and TRBJ1-2, is EPEVTQTPSHQVTQMGQEVILRCVPISNHLYFYWYRQILGQKVEFLVSFYNNEISEKSEIFDDQFSVERPDGSNFTLKIRSTKLEDSAMYFCASRTLGLNYGYTFGSGTRLTVV.

The rearrangement joins TRBV4-3 to TRBJ1-2, with 7 nucleotides matching TRBD1. The germline gives CDR1 LGHNA, CDR2 YSLEER. The CDR3 sequence is 15 residues long. J was trimmed by 1 base and V by 7 bases; bases with no gene match: 9. The CDR3 DNA reads as TGCGCCAGCAACATGGGGACAGAATATAACTATGGCTACACCTTC. This encodes CASNMGTEYNYGYTF.

Notes on this clone: At the DNA level, this CDR3 is encoded by other sequences in the same sample as well. The chain couples TRBV9 to TRBJ1-1; D is uncertain. Trimming cost V 2 bases and J 2 bases, with 7 bases left between them. The CDR3 covers 13 residues. The V gene's germline CDR1 is SGDLS and CDR2 YYNGEE. CDR3 sequence reads: CASSVDLNTEAFF. CDR3 coding DNA: TGTGCCAGCAGCGTTGACCTTAACACTGAAGCTTTCTTT.

The gene calls are TRBV30 and TRBJ2-1, with 10 bases matching TRBD2. The length of the CDR3 is 13 residues. With V trimmed by 2 bases and J by 14 bases, 9 bases remained unmatched. CDR1 is GTSNPN, CDR2 SVGIG, per germline (reference sequence). CDR3 nucleotide sequence: TGTGCCTGGAGTAGTACTAGCGGGAATTTGGAGTTCTTC. It translates to CAWSSTSGNLEFF.

J is TRBJ1-1 and V is TRBV4-3; D is ambiguous. This CDR3 contains 15 residues. V lost 5 bases to trimming and J lost 1 base, with 14 bases between them. The V gene's germline CDR1 is LGHNA and CDR2 YSLEER. The CDR3 nucleotides read TGCGCCAGCAGCGAATCCATCGGCAGGAACACTGAAGCTTTCTTT. Translation: CASSESIGRNTEAFF.

The rearrangement joins TRBV5-6 to TRBJ1-2, with 9 bases lining up with TRBD1. The CDR3 runs 17 residues. The V and J ends lost 4 bases and 4 bases, in that order; junction bases with no gene match: 14. Per the germline V gene, CDR1 is SGHDT and CDR2 is YYEEEE. The CDR3 loop reads CASSPTGQGPYSYGYTF. The CDR3 DNA follows: TGTGCCAGCAGCCCCACCGGACAGGGGCCTTACTCCTATGGCTACACCTTC. Variable domain in full (rest from reference TRBV5-6 and TRBJ1-2): DAGVTQSPTHLIKTRGQQVTLRCSPKSGHDTVSWYQQALGQGPQFIFQYYEEEERQRGNFPDRFSGHQFPNYSSELNVNALLLGDSALYLCASSPTGQGPYSYGYTFGSGTRLTVV.

The chain recombines TRBV5-8 with TRBJ1-1; D gene uncertain. V was shortened by 1 base and J by 2 bases, with 6 bases between the two germline ends. This CDR3 contains 13 residues. Per the germline V gene, CDR1 is SGHTS and CDR2 is YDEGEE. In DNA form, the CDR3 reads TGTGCCAGCAGCTTGTTCTCTAACACTGAAGCTTTCTTT. Translated, it gives CASSLFSNTEAFF.

The J gene is TRBJ2-7, the V gene TRBV9; TRBD1 aligns across 9 bases. CDR3 length equals 16 residues. Germline V CDR1 and CDR2: SGDLS, YYNGEE. V lost 0 bases, J lost 1 base, and 5 bases stayed unmatched. The DNA of the CDR3 is TGTGCCAGCAGCGTAGCTACTGGACAGGGGTCCTACGAGCAGTACTTC. Its protein product is CASSVATGQGSYEQYF.

V gene TRBV18 combines with J gene TRBJ1-5; 7 bases are shared with TRBD1. The CDR3 loop spans 15 amino acids. Trimming at V came to 3 bases and at J to 5 bases, leaving 7 bases not matched to a gene. Germline V gives CDR1 KGHSH, CDR2 LQKENI. Here the CDR3 DNA reads TGTGCCAGCTCACCGTCGACAGGGCCCTATCAGCCCCAGCATTTT. Translated: CASSPSTGPYQPQHF.

This clone was seen only once. This chain uses TRBV5-1 with TRBJ2-5; the match to TRBD2 covers 7 bases. V trimming: 6 bases; J trimming: 5 bases; junction bases outside the gene matches: 10. This CDR3 has 14 residues. Germline V gene lookup returns CDR1 SGHRS and CDR2 YFSETQ. CDR3 coding DNA: TGCGCCAGCACCCCCTGGGTGGGAGGGGAGACCCAGTACTTC. Protein product: CASTPWVGGETQYF. Complete variable domain (other parts from reference TRBV5-1 and TRBJ2-5): KAGVTQTPRYLIKTRGQQVTLSCSPISGHRSVSWYQQTPGQGLQFLFEYFSETQRNKGNFPGRFSGRQFSNSRSEMNVSTLELGDSALYLCASTPWVGGETQYFGPGTRLLVL.

DNA of the CDR3: TGCGCCAGCAGCTTAAAGGGGTCTGAGCAAGAGACCCAGTACTTC. Encoded protein: CASSLKGSEQETQYF. The chain combines TRBV5-1 with TRBJ2-5; D may be TRBD1 (5 bases). The germline gives CDR1 SGHRS, CDR2 YFSETQ. This CDR3 comprises 15 residues. Trimming shortened V by 2 bases and J by 2 bases, and 13 bases separated the two germline ends.

The chain recombines TRBV5-1 with TRBJ2-1; a possible D gene is TRBD1 (5 bases). The CDR3 spans 14 residues. V dropped 0 bases and J dropped 7 bases, with 11 bases sitting between them. Germline CDR1 reads SGHRS; CDR2 reads YFSETQ. The CDR3 loop is CASSLAAGRNEQFF. The CDR3 nucleotides are TGCGCCAGCAGCTTGGCGGCAGGGCGGAATGAGCAGTTCTTC.